The source of this TCR beta chain is a study of technical replicates of blood from a handful of donors (dated 2017 in TCRdb). Library preparation employed the immunoSEQ multiplex PCR assay. TCRdb stores this immuneACCESS table with in-frame sequences only. Part of the clones is absent; in the studies checked, under half of the shortfall reflects unresolved V genes, and no reason is known for the rest. This sample is represented by approximately 74,000 clones; over 70% of them were singletons. 4% to 5% of the sample is held by the ten biggest clonotypes. Concerning this clone itself: No cognate antigen has been identified for it. One base away there is no much larger clone; base qualities are not given.

CDR1 and CDR2 are read off the germline V gene as MNHEY and SVGAGI. At the junction V is shortened by 4 bases and J by 4 bases, with 8 bases in between. From its cysteine to its phenylalanine, the CDR3 spans 13 amino acids. Only the CDR3 DNA is retained, 39 bases long and in frame from the first base. The sequence links TRBV6-5 to TRBJ1-5, with TRBD1 as a weak D call on 6 bases. The sequencing input was PBMCs. This clonotype originated in a human donor in good health. Some clones in this sample may be carry-over from other donors' samples. Read as DNA, the sequence is TGTGCCAGCAGTTTGGACAGTAATCAGCCCCAGCATTTT. The translation is CASSLDSNQPQHF.